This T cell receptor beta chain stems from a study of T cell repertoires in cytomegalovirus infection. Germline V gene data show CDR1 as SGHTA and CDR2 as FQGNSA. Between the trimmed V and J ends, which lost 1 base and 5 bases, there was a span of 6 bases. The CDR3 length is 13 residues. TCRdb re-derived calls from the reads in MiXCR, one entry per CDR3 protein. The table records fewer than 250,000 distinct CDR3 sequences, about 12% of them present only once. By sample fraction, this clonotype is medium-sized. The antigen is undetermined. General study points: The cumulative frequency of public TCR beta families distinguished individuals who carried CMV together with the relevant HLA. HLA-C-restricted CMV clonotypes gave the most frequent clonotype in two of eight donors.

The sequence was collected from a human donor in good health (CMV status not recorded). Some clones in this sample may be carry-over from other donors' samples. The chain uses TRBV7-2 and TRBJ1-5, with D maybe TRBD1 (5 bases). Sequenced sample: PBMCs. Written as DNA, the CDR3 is TGTGCCAGCAGCTTAGGGGGGGATCAGCCCCAGCATTTT. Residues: CASSLGGDQPQHF.